The 10 T cell receptor beta chains below come from one sample, sequenced in a study of regulatory T cells in long-lasting Graves disease. Time point here: newly diagnosed GD, antithyroid drugs for less than 3 months. RNA isolated from PBMCs was used to make the TCR library. Arm-PCR of CDR3 regions and iRepertoire HTBI primers were used to build TCR beta libraries. One entry per CDR3 protein results from TCRdb running MiXCR on the multiplex PCR reads. The data contain 300,000 to 400,000 distinct CDR3 sequences, about a sixth of them singletons. The material sequenced was peripheral blood mononuclear cells (PBMCs), taken at new diagnosis, from a patient treated with antithyroid drugs. These receptors were taken from a female donor with Graves disease.

The rearrangement uses TRBV12-3 or TRBV12-4 and TRBJ2-2, with TRBD1 identical over 8 bases. V lost 5 bases, J lost 6 bases, and 8 bases stayed unmatched. The CDR3 spans 15 residues. The CDR3 DNA follows: TGTGCCAGCAGTCCCGGACAGGGAGTATCCGGGGAGCTGTTTTTT. Translated: CASSPGQGVSGELFF.

The V gene is TRBV28, the J gene TRBJ1-5; no definite D call. The CDR3 is made up of 14 amino acids. Germline V lookup: CDR1 MDHEN, CDR2 SYDVKM. With 2 bases removed from V and 9 bases from J, the gap between germline ends came to 14 bases. CDR3 nucleotide sequence: TGTGCCAGCAGTTTAAACGGGGAATATCGGCCCCAGCATTTT. It yields the protein CASSLNGEYRPQHF.

This clonotype appeared many times. The chain links TRBV7-8 to TRBJ2-3; a weak D match, TRBD2 (6 bases). V was trimmed by 5 bases and J by 0 bases, leaving 12 bases between them. The V gene's germline CDR1 is SGHVS and CDR2 FQNEAQ. The CDR3 extends over 15 amino acids. This CDR3 reads CASSPTGVSTDTQYF. CDR3 bases: TGTGCCAGCAGCCCAACGGGAGTTAGCACAGATACGCAGTATTTT.

This clonotype was seen repeatedly, ten times or more. The V gene is TRBV19, the J gene TRBJ2-2, with 14 bases fitting TRBD2. Germline V gene lookup returns CDR1 LNHDA and CDR2 SQIVND (reference sequence). The trim removed 7 bases at V and 5 bases at J, leaving 9 bases unmatched. The length of the CDR3 is 17 residues. Here the CDR3 reads CASTLGTSGSLTGELFF. The DNA of the CDR3 is TGTGCCAGTACCCTCGGGACTAGCGGGAGTTTAACCGGGGAGCTGTTTTTT.

This clonotype was detected ten times or more. V usage is TRBV20-1 and J usage is TRBJ1-2, with D unclear. CDR1 and CDR2 (germline): DFQATT, SNEGSKA (reference sequence). V dropped 0 bases and J dropped 4 bases, with 15 bases sitting between them. This CDR3 spans 15 amino acids. The CDR3 nucleotides are TGCAGTGCTAGAGACCGGGTCAGGAGCATCTATGGCTACACCTTC. Amino acid sequence: CSARDRVRSIYGYTF.

This clonotype has at least ten counts. The J gene is TRBJ2-3, the V gene TRBV19; TRBD2 matches 7 bases. The trim removed 0 bases at V and 1 base at J, leaving 7 bases unmatched. The CDR3 is made up of 17 amino acids. Germline V lookup: CDR1 LNHDA, CDR2 SQIVND (reference sequence). CDR3 amino acids: CASSIEEGGPRTDTQYF. Written as DNA, the CDR3 is TGTGCCAGTAGTATAGAGGAGGGAGGGCCTCGCACAGATACGCAGTATTTT. Full variable domain (missing parts from reference TRBV19 and TRBJ2-3): DGGITQSPKYLFRKEGQNVTLSCEQNLNHDAMYWYRQDPGQGLRLIYYSQIVNDFQKGDIAEGYSVSREKKESFPLTVTSAQKNPTAFYLCASSIEEGGPRTDTQYFGPGTRLTVL.

About this clonotype: It differs at one base from a far larger clone, so likely a read error. The chain's CDR3 is CASRGGQGLGEQFF. The CDR3, as DNA: TGTGCCAGCAGGGGCGGACAGGGTCTTGGCGAGCAGTTCTTC. The rearrangement joins TRBV12-3 or TRBV12-4 to TRBJ2-5; the match to TRBD1 covers 8 bases. The better agreement between TRBJ2-1 and the DNA end casts doubt on the J call. This CDR3 comprises 14 residues.

This chain joins TRBV27 and TRBJ2-1; 11 bases are a match to TRBD2. The ends lost 9 bases at V and 7 bases at J; junction bases unmatched: 11. This CDR3 region has 15 residues. Germline V gene lookup returns CDR1 MNHEY and CDR2 SMNVEV (reference sequence). In DNA form, the CDR3 reads TGTGCCAGTCATAGTCTAGCGGGAGGATGGAATGAGCAGTTCTTC. It translates to CASHSLAGGWNEQFF.

This clonotype was recorded many times. This rearrangement joins TRBV24-1 to TRBJ2-1; 8 positions match TRBD2. CDR3 length: 17 amino acids. The junction had 8 bases not matched to a gene; V was cut back by 2 bases and J by 3 bases. Germline CDR1 reads KGHDR; CDR2 reads SFDVKD. The CDR3 sequence is CATSDSGSGRGYNEQFF. CDR3 coding DNA: TGTGCCACCAGTGATTCCGGCAGCGGGAGAGGCTACAATGAGCAGTTCTTC.

V is TRBV10-2 and J is TRBJ2-7, with a tentative D call TRBD2 (5 bases). Germline V gives CDR1 WSHSY, CDR2 SAAADI. V lost 2 bases and J 6 bases, leaving 17 bases between the germline ends. CDR3 length equals 15 residues. The DNA of the CDR3 is TGCGCCAGCAGTGAGACCTCGAGCGGCAGGAGCGAGCAGTACTTC. It yields the protein CASSETSSGRSEQYF.